The 15 T cell receptor beta chains below come from one sample, sequenced in a study of blood T cell repertoires in COVID-19. Clones were sequenced by immunoSEQ multiplex PCR, and TCRdb holds only the in-frame ones, with some missing. The table records about 230,000 clones, about 88% of them present only once. The sample consisted of peripheral blood. The receptor set was obtained from a man aged 35 to 55 with acute or convalescent COVID-19.

J is TRBJ1-3 and V is TRBV2; D remains ambiguous. V lost 3 bases and J lost 6, with 6 bases in between. Germline CDR1 is SNHLY and CDR2 is FYNNEI. This CDR3 is built from 12 residues. DNA for the CDR3: TGTGCCAGCAGTGACTCTTTAAACACCATATATTTT. This sequence encodes CASSDSLNTIYF.

The rearrangement uses TRBV5-4 and TRBJ2-7; 9 positions match TRBD1. The germline V gene encodes CDR1 SGHNT and CDR2 YYREEE (reference sequence). This CDR3 is 14 amino acids long. V trimming: 2 bases; J trimming: 3 bases; junction bases outside the gene matches: 3. CDR3 protein: CASSLGQGLYEQYF. The CDR3 DNA is TGTGCCAGCAGCTTAGGACAGGGGCTCTACGAGCAGTACTTC.

The chain links TRBV7-8 to TRBJ1-1; 7 bases match TRBD1. CDR1 is SGHVS, CDR2 FQNEAQ, per germline. CDR3 length: 14 amino acids. V was clipped by 4 bases and J by 5 bases; unmatched bases: 7. CDR3 residues: CASSSPQGETEAFF. CDR3 bases: TGTGCCAGCAGCTCCCCCCAGGGGGAAACTGAAGCTTTCTTT.

This clone occurred a few times. The gene calls are TRBV2 and TRBJ1-6; 10 positions agree with TRBD1. The CDR3 spans 16 residues. Losses at the gene ends were 8 bases for V and 3 bases for J; bases not matched to a gene: 7. Germline V CDR1 and CDR2: SNHLY, FYNNEI. The CDR3: CASAGTGAFYNSPLHF. The CDR3 DNA is TGTGCCAGCGCCGGGACAGGGGCTTTCTATAATTCACCCCTCCACTTT.

DNA for the CDR3: TGTGCCAGCAGCCTAGGGACAGCCCGGGTGGTTGAAGCTTTCTTT. Its protein is CASSLGTARVVEAFF. The gene calls are TRBV5-5 and TRBJ1-1; 7 positions match TRBD1. The CDR3 is 15 amino acids. V lost 4 bases to trimming and J lost 7 bases; unmatched junction nucleotides: 13. Per germline, CDR1 SGHKS and CDR2 YYEKEE (reference sequence).

The chain joins TRBV29-1 to TRBJ2-7; unclear D gene. This CDR3 contains 11 residues. The germline gives CDR1 SQVTM, CDR2 ANQGSEA. V shed 0 bases and J shed 4 bases, with 4 bases lying between them. The CDR3 DNA reads TGCAGCGTTGAAGACCCTTACGAGCAGTACTTC. Translated, it gives CSVEDPYEQYF.

This chain uses TRBV12-3 or TRBV12-4 with TRBJ2-5; no clear D gene. CDR3 length equals 13 residues. The V and J ends lost 8 bases and 0 bases respectively, with 10 bases between them. This CDR3 reads CASVTGHQETQYF. The CDR3 DNA is TGTGCCAGCGTTACTGGTCACCAAGAGACCCAGTACTTC.

The chain carries TRBV3-1 (or the pseudogene TRBV3-2) and TRBJ2-7; maybe TRBD2 (5 bases). The CDR3 runs 12 residues. Germline CDR1 reads LGHDT; CDR2 reads YNNKEL (reference sequence). Between the trimmed V and J ends, which lost 1 base and 6 bases, there was a span of 7 bases. CDR3 sequence reads: CASSQVGGEQYF. The CDR3 DNA reads as TGTGCCAGCAGCCAAGTTGGAGGCGAGCAGTACTTC.

The chain joins TRBV10-2 to TRBJ1-2, with TRBD1 as a possible D gene (6 bases). Germline CDR1 is WSHSY and CDR2 is SAAADI. V gave up 7 bases and J gave up 6 bases, with 21 bases separating them. CDR3 length: 15 residues. CDR3 sequence: CASKSLDSDRDGYTF. The CDR3 coding sequence is TGCGCCAGCAAGTCTTTGGACAGTGATCGGGATGGCTACACCTTC.

This clone turned up a few times. This chain joins TRBV4-1 and TRBJ1-3; no definite D call. This CDR3 comprises 16 residues. Germline CDR1 MGHRA, CDR2 YSYEKL. V gave up 1 base and J gave up 4 bases, with 14 bases separating them. CDR3 sequence reads: CASSQVPGRSGNTIYF. CDR3 bases: TGCGCCAGCAGCCAAGTCCCAGGTCGATCAGGAAACACCATATATTTT.

The V and J genes are TRBV7-2 and TRBJ2-3; D gene unclear. V lost 5 bases to trimming and J lost 7 bases, with 16 bases between them. The CDR3 loop spans 14 amino acids. The germline CDR1 and CDR2 sequences are SGHTA and FQGNSA. CDR3 DNA sequence: TGTGCCAGCAGCAAATGGCCCGCACAAAATACGCAGTATTTT. Translation gives CASSKWPAQNTQYF.

The CDR3 sequence is CASSLGSGLLYEQYF. CDR3 nucleotide sequence: TGTGCCAGCAGCTTGGGGAGCGGCCTACTCTACGAGCAGTACTTC. The chain is built from TRBV7-3 and TRBJ2-7, with D possibly being TRBD2 (5 bases). Trimming shortened V by 3 bases and J by 3 bases, and 15 bases separated the two germline ends. Germline-derived CDR1 and CDR2 are SGHTA and FQGTGA. The CDR3 consists of 15 residues.

This clone was found once. The gene calls are TRBV9 and TRBJ1-6; no definite D call. V lost 2 bases and J lost 5, with 8 bases in between. Germline V lookup: CDR1 SGDLS, CDR2 YYNGEE. This CDR3 region has 14 residues. For the CDR3, the DNA is TGTGCCAGCAGCGTCCAGGTCCATAATTCACCCCTCCACTTT. This encodes CASSVQVHNSPLHF.

This rearrangement joins TRBV7-2 to TRBJ1-1; a weak D match, TRBD1 (5 bases). The CDR3 has 13 amino acids. V lost 1 base to trimming and J lost 6 bases, with 9 bases between them. Germline V gene lookup returns CDR1 SGHTA and CDR2 FQGNSA. The CDR3 DNA reads as TGTGCCAGCAGCTTAGGCGGGGGGGCTGAAGCTTTCTTT. This sequence encodes CASSLGGGAEAFF.

J is TRBJ1-1 and V is TRBV29-1, with 8 bases identical to TRBD1. V dropped 7 bases and J dropped 0; count of bases not matched to a gene: 4. From germline, CDR1 is SQVTM and CDR2 ANQGSEA. The CDR3 length is 13 residues. The CDR3 sequence: CSADRGLNTEAFF. The DNA of the CDR3 is TGCAGCGCCGACAGGGGTTTGAACACTGAAGCTTTCTTT.